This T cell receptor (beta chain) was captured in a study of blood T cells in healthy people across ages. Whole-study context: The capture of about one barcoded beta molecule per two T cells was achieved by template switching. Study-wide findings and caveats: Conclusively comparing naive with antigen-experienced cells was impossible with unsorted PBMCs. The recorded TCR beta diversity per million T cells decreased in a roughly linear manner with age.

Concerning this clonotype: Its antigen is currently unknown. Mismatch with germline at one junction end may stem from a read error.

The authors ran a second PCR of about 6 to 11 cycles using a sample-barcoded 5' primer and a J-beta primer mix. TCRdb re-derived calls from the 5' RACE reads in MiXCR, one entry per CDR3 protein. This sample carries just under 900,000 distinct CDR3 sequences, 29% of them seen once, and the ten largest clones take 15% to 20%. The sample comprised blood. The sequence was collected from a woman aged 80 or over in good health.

Here the CDR3 DNA reads TGTGCCAGCAACTTAGCACAGGGGCAACGAGCTTTCTTT. Translated: CASNLAQGQRAFF. The rearrangement joins TRBV7-9 to TRBJ1-1; 7 nucleotides line up with TRBD1. The CDR3 length is 13 residues. Germline V gene lookup returns CDR1 SEHNR and CDR2 FQNEAQ (reference sequence).